The present T cell receptor (beta chain) was sequenced within a study of blood T cell repertoires in COVID-19. Whole-study context: COVID-19 samples collected from the United States, Italy and Spain covered acute and convalescent phases. Nucleic acid was either cDNA or gDNA, and it came from T cells, B-cell-depleted T cells, or PBMCs.

As originally analysed: Amplification with reference gene primers provided the estimates of nucleated cell counts. Repertoires were generated with immunoSEQ multiplex PCR, while TCRdb's copy carries only in-frame clones and drops some. The V and J calls and clone size are taken from that table; D and trimming were inferred from the DNA. This sample carries roughly 17,000 clones, 85% to 90% of them seen once, and the ten largest clones take about a sixth. The germline gives CDR1 LNHDA, CDR2 SQIVND (reference sequence). This CDR3 comprises 17 residues. After removal of 6 bases from V and 5 bases from J, the junction contained 16 bases not matched to a gene.

Sequencing input: peripheral blood. This receptor was identified in a human donor with active COVID-19. The donor label of this sample is uncertain. The chain uses TRBV19 and TRBJ1-2; 9 bases line up with TRBD1. The CDR3 reads CASRIDRGAKGSYGYTF. Written as DNA, the CDR3 is TGTGCCAGTAGGATCGACAGGGGGGCCAAAGGATCATATGGCTACACCTTC.